The 10 T cell receptor beta chains below were found in one sample sequenced in a study of technical replicates of blood from a few donors. Repertoires were generated with immunoSEQ multiplex PCR, while TCRdb's copy carries only in-frame clones and drops some. The sample records 65,000 to 95,000 clones, around 93% being singletons. Sequenced input: T cells isolated from PBMCs. These receptor sequences come from a human donor in good health.

This chain links TRBV11-2 with TRBJ1-1, with D maybe TRBD1 (6 bases). Germline loops: CDR1 SGHAT, CDR2 FQNNGV. The CDR3 covers 14 residues. Between the trimmed V and J ends, which lost 4 bases and 1 base, there was a span of 10 bases. The chain's CDR3 is CASSSATGNTEAFF. The CDR3 bases are TGTGCCAGCAGCTCAGCGACAGGGAACACTGAAGCTTTCTTT.

This sequence joins TRBV10-3 and TRBJ2-5; 8 nucleotides agree with TRBD1. The V gene's germline CDR1 is ENHRY and CDR2 SYGVKD. V gave up 0 bases and J gave up 5 bases; unmatched junction bases: 17. The CDR3 runs 19 residues. The CDR3 sequence is CAISESAPRGREGGETQYF. As DNA, the CDR3 is TGTGCCATCAGTGAGTCTGCACCCAGGGGGCGCGAAGGCGGGGAGACCCAGTACTTC.

The V and J genes are TRBV7-9 and TRBJ1-3, with D perhaps TRBD1 (5 bases). CDR1 SEHNR and CDR2 FQNEAQ come from the germline V gene (reference sequence). V was shortened by 2 bases and J by 1 base, with 12 bases between the two germline ends. The CDR3 has 16 amino acids. This CDR3 is CASSLFEGRSGNTIYF. CDR3 bases: TGTGCCAGCAGCTTATTCGAGGGGAGGTCTGGAAACACCATATATTTT.

CDR3 sequence reads: CASSLAVGGHPYEQYF. The CDR3 nucleotides are TGTGCCAGCAGCTTGGCGGTAGGGGGACACCCCTACGAGCAGTACTTC. V usage is TRBV5-4 and J usage is TRBJ2-7; TRBD1 is a possible D gene (6 bases). The CDR3 contains 16 residues. Trimming cost V 0 bases and J 2 bases, with 15 bases left between them. The V gene's germline CDR1 is SGHNT and CDR2 YYREEE (reference sequence).

The CDR3 here is CASSESGAGGAETQYF. In DNA form, the CDR3 reads TGCGCCAGCAGTGAGTCCGGAGCGGGGGGCGCGGAGACCCAGTACTTC. The gene calls are TRBV10-1 and TRBJ2-5, with TRBD2 identical over 9 bases. V lost 0 bases and J lost 5; bases outside the gene matches: 7. The CDR3 is 16 amino acids. Germline loops: CDR1 WNHNN, CDR2 SYGVQD (reference sequence).

J is TRBJ1-1 and V is TRBV13; no firm D call. V was pared by 5 bases and J by 0 bases, with 7 bases between. Germline-derived CDR1 and CDR2 are PRHDT and FYEKMQ (reference sequence). CDR3 length: 13 amino acids. DNA of the CDR3: TGTGCCAGCAGCCCGTATATGAACACTGAAGCTTTCTTT. It translates to CASSPYMNTEAFF.

The genes are TRBV5-8 and TRBJ2-7; D remains unclear. With 3 bases removed from V and 1 base from J, the gap between germline ends came to 5 bases. Germline CDR1 is SGHTS and CDR2 is YDEGEE. CDR3 length equals 12 residues. The CDR3 sequence is CASSSRSYEQYF. In DNA form, the CDR3 reads TGTGCCAGCAGCTCGCGGTCCTACGAGCAGTACTTC.

The V and J genes are TRBV6-5 and TRBJ2-7; D uncertain. Germline CDR1 and CDR2: MNHEY and SVGAGI. Trimming took 2 bases from V and 9 from J, leaving 8 bases between them. The CDR3 contains 11 residues. This chain's CDR3 is CASSYTGLQYF. CDR3 sequence (DNA): TGTGCCAGCAGTTACACTGGTCTGCAGTACTTC.

The J gene is TRBJ1-2, the V gene TRBV6-5; 8 bases map to TRBD1. Germline V gene lookup returns CDR1 MNHEY and CDR2 SVGAGI. The CDR3 extends over 14 amino acids. The trim removed 6 bases at V and 4 bases at J, leaving 7 bases unmatched. CDR3 loop: CASSPGQGIYGYTF. The CDR3, as DNA: TGTGCCAGCAGCCCCGGACAGGGCATCTATGGCTACACCTTC.

Written as DNA, the CDR3 is TGTGCCACCAGCAGAGATCGGGAGACCCAGTACTTC. Protein sequence: CATSRDRETQYF. This chain uses TRBV15 with TRBJ2-5; no reliable D call. V was shortened by 0 bases and J by 5 bases, with 4 bases between the two germline ends. The CDR3 contains 12 residues. Germline V gene sequence: CDR1 LNHNV, CDR2 YYDKDF (reference sequence).